A single sample gave rise to the 9 T cell receptor beta chains below, sequenced in a study of T cell responses to AZD1222 COVID-19 vaccine. Assay used: immunoSEQ multiplex PCR; TCRdb lists only in-frame clones, some missing. The data show 95,000 to 150,000 clones, 85% to 90% seen once. This specimen was peripheral blood, taken on day 0 of AZD1222 vaccination. Source of these receptors: an adult in good health.

This chain joins TRBV30 and TRBJ1-2; 12 bases map to TRBD1. Germline loops: CDR1 GTSNPN, CDR2 SVGIG (reference sequence). With V trimmed by 2 bases and J by 6 bases, 7 bases remained unmatched. The CDR3 runs 15 residues. CDR3 amino acids: CAWSYAGQGADGYTF. The CDR3 DNA follows: TGTGCCTGGAGTTACGCGGGACAGGGGGCGGATGGCTACACCTTC.

This clone was counted a few times. The chain recombines TRBV5-1 with TRBJ2-7; maybe TRBD1 (6 bases). V lost 0 bases to trimming and J lost 2 bases, with 12 bases between them. The V gene's germline CDR1 is SGHRS and CDR2 YFSETQ. The CDR3 runs to 15 residues. The CDR3 reads CASSLGAGVTYEQYF. For the CDR3, the DNA is TGCGCCAGCAGCTTGGGGGCAGGGGTAACCTACGAGCAGTACTTC. Full variable domain (outside the CDR3, taken from reference TRBV5-1 and TRBJ2-7): KAGVTQTPRYLIKTRGQQVTLSCSPISGHRSVSWYQQTPGQGLQFLFEYFSETQRNKGNFPGRFSGRQFSNSRSEMNVSTLELGDSALYLCASSLGAGVTYEQYFGPGTRLTVT.

This clone was seen a few times. The rearrangement links TRBV4-1 to TRBJ2-1; 12 bases align to TRBD2. The CDR3 sequence is 18 residues long. J gave up 3 bases and V 1 base, and 7 bases lay outside the gene matches. Germline V gene lookup returns CDR1 MGHRA and CDR2 YSYEKL. CDR3 sequence: CASSQVDMGLAGYNEQFF. The DNA for the CDR3 is TGCGCCAGCAGCCAAGTGGATATGGGACTAGCGGGCTACAATGAGCAGTTCTTC.

The sample holds a few counts of this clone. CDR3 region: CASTTALNEKLFF. CDR3 nucleotides: TGTGCCAGCACGACAGCATTAAATGAAAAACTGTTTTTT. The V call is TRBV6-4, the J call TRBJ1-4, with D tentatively TRBD1 (5 bases). Trimming pared 7 bases from V and 5 bases from J, leaving 11 bases between. Germline CDR1 MRHNA, CDR2 SNTAGT. CDR3 length: 13 residues.

The chain links TRBV6-5 to TRBJ2-7, with 10 bases fitting TRBD2. CDR1 and CDR2 from the germline V gene are MNHEY and SVGAGI. V trimming: 7 bases; J trimming: 4 bases; junction bases outside the gene matches: 7. The CDR3 extends over 14 amino acids. This chain's CDR3 is CASNSGGAVYEQYF. Here the CDR3 DNA reads TGTGCCAGCAACAGCGGGGGGGCTGTTTACGAGCAGTACTTC.

V gene TRBV20-1 combines with J gene TRBJ1-1; no clear D. The CDR3 consists of 13 residues. The V and J ends lost 3 bases and 5 bases respectively, with 13 bases between them. CDR1 is DFQATT and CDR2 is SNEGSKA in the germline V gene (reference sequence). The CDR3: CSASGRLETEAFF. In DNA, the CDR3 is TGCAGTGCTAGTGGCAGGTTAGAAACTGAAGCTTTCTTT.

The chain recombines TRBV10-1 with TRBJ1-1; no reliable D call. The CDR3 runs 16 residues. Trimming removed 0 bases from V and 1 base from J, with 12 bases in between. Looked up from germline, CDR1 is WNHNN and CDR2 is SYGVQD (reference sequence). The CDR3 region has the DNA TGCGCCAGCAGTGAGTCAGCGGCAACTTCGAACACTGAAGCTTTCTTT. This translates into CASSESAATSNTEAFF.

The gene calls are TRBV11-2 and TRBJ2-1; 12 bases agree with TRBD2. This CDR3 has 16 residues. Germline V gene sequence: CDR1 SGHAT, CDR2 FQNNGV. J was trimmed by 0 bases and V by 5 bases; bases with no gene match: 2. CDR3 region: CASSVGLAGSYNEQFF. CDR3 coding DNA: TGTGCCAGCAGCGTGGGACTAGCGGGCTCCTACAATGAGCAGTTCTTC. The complete variable domain, with remaining parts taken from reference TRBV11-2 and TRBJ2-1, reads EAGVAQSPRYKIIEKRQSVAFWCNPISGHATLYWYQQILGQGPKLLIQFQNNGVVDDSQLPKDRFSAERLKGVDSTLKIQPAKLEDSAVYLCASSVGLAGSYNEQFFGPGTRLTVL.

V usage is TRBV6-5 and J usage is TRBJ1-4; a weak D match, TRBD1 (6 bases). CDR3 length equals 13 residues. Looked up from germline, CDR1 is MNHEY and CDR2 is SVGAGI. V lost 6 bases and J lost 6, with 11 bases in between. CDR3 in DNA: TGTGCCAGCAGCTTCAGGGGTGATGAAAAACTGTTTTTT. The encoded protein is CASSFRGDEKLFF.